This TCR beta chain is from a study of cytomegalovirus exposure and HLA in healthy donors. A word on this clone: Its antigen is still unknown. Other DNA sequences in this sample translate to the same CDR3.

Study observations and caveats: In a later analysis, an Asian-associated ancestry cluster reportedly showed fewer N-insertions than the roughly 690-donor mean. Later analysis placed DRB1 highest and HLA-C lowest in TCR association rates, which differed by HLA locus.

Both 60 Vbeta primers and 13 Jbeta primers went into the PCR. TCRdb keeps only in-frame clones here, not all; method: immunoSEQ multiplex PCR. Of approximately 100,000 clones in the sample, 74% were seen once. Germline CDR1 is SGHRS and CDR2 is YFSETQ. Trimming pared 1 base from V and 0 bases from J, leaving 6 bases between. CDR3 length: 14 amino acids. This rearrangement joins TRBV5-1 to TRBJ2-3, with no clear D. This receptor was taken from a man aged 50 or older in good health and CMV-seropositive. Source material: PBMCs. CDR3 sequence (DNA): TGCGCCAGCAGCTTGCTCACTAGCACAGATACGCAGTATTTT. As protein: CASSLLTSTDTQYF. The full variable domain, completed using reference TRBV5-1 and TRBJ2-3, is KAGVTQTPRYLIKTRGQQVTLSCSPISGHRSVSWYQQTPGQGLQFLFEYFSETQRNKGNFPGRFSGRQFSNSRSEMNVSTLELGDSALYLCASSLLTSTDTQYFGPGTRLTVL.